The entry that follows covers one TCR beta chain sequence. The data were taken from a study of OX40 agonist ivuxolimab in advanced cancers. Study information: Each dose-escalation patient presented with hepatocellular carcinoma, melanoma, renal cell or head and neck cancer. Antecedent anti-PD-1, anti-PD-L1 or anti-CTLA-4 therapy was permissible, with 40% having received some.

Blood draws occurred at baseline, cycle 4 day 1, and cycle 7 day 1. CDR1 MNHNS and CDR2 SASEGT come from the germline V gene. The CDR3 has 15 amino acids. Trimming shortened V by 5 bases and J by 4 bases, and 15 bases separated the two germline ends. The protocol was immunoSEQ multiplex PCR, while the TCRdb copy is restricted to in-frame clones and leaves out a portion. The profile covers approximately 50,000 clones, with roughly 91% appearing a single time and 0.7% to 0.95% taken by the ten largest. The source was CD4+ or CD8+ T cells sorted from blood, collected in a trial of the OX40 agonist ivuxolimab. The receptor was isolated from an adult with an advanced solid tumor such as melanoma, head and neck, liver or kidney cancer. The chain joins TRBV6-1 to TRBJ1-3; D is uncertain. DNA for the CDR3: TGTGCCAGCAGTCCGTTGAAGGGTGGCGGAAACACCATATATTTT. It translates to CASSPLKGGGNTIYF.